These 23 T cell receptor beta chains originate from one sample sequenced in a study of CD8+ T cells in alopecia areata. The treatment is: oral pan-JAK inhibitor, 5-10 mg twice daily. It was cDNA, reverse transcribed from extracted RNA, that served as the sequencing template. Here immunoSEQ multiplex PCR was the method, and the copy in TCRdb shows in-frame clones only, minus some. Of more than 200,000 clones in the sample, roughly two fifths were seen once. Here the sequenced sample was CD4+ T cells sorted from blood, taken at approximately week 39, from a patient treated with tofacitinib. These receptor sequences come from a human donor with alopecia areata.

The chain has TRBV2 and TRBJ2-3; 7 positions agree with TRBD2. CDR1 is SNHLY, CDR2 FYNNEI, per germline. The CDR3 runs 14 residues. V was pared by 6 bases and J by 0 bases, with 3 bases of the junction left unmatched. The CDR3 region is CASRDSGSTDTQYF. The DNA of the CDR3 is TGTGCCAGCAGGGATAGCGGGAGCACAGATACGCAGTATTTT.

The rearrangement uses TRBV7-6 and TRBJ2-5; 8 bases are a match to TRBD2. The CDR3 covers 16 residues. Per the germline V gene, CDR1 is SGHVS and CDR2 is FNYEAQ. Unmatched junction bases numbered 11, after V lost 4 bases and J lost 4 bases. This chain's CDR3 is CASSSTPPGGAETQYF. The DNA of the CDR3 is TGTGCCAGCAGCTCCACCCCTCCGGGAGGGGCAGAGACCCAGTACTTC.

The chain employs TRBV5-1 and TRBJ2-7; possible D gene TRBD2, 5 bases. This CDR3 has 13 residues. Trimming removed 0 bases at V and 7 bases at J, with 11 bases between. Per germline, CDR1 SGHRS and CDR2 YFSETQ. CDR3 loop: CASSLGRPGEQYF. DNA for the CDR3: TGCGCCAGCAGCTTGGGACGGCCGGGGGAGCAGTACTTC.

The J gene is TRBJ1-3, the V gene TRBV29-1; D is unresolved. CDR3 length equals 14 residues. The V gene's germline CDR1 is SQVTM and CDR2 ANQGSEA. Trimming cost V 2 bases and J 2 bases, with 10 bases left between them. Here the CDR3 reads CSVEPAEAGNTIYF. DNA of the CDR3: TGCAGCGTTGAACCGGCAGAAGCTGGAAACACCATATATTTT.

In this sample, this clone turned up a few times. This chain links TRBV19 with TRBJ2-5; D may be TRBD1 (5 bases). Germline CDR1 is LNHDA and CDR2 is SQIVND (reference sequence). The CDR3 runs 12 residues. Trimming removed 5 bases at V and 4 bases at J, with 8 bases between. The CDR3 is CASSDRGETQYF. The DNA for the CDR3 is TGTGCCAGTAGTGACAGAGGAGAGACCCAGTACTTC.

The chain joins TRBV2 to TRBJ2-3; 13 nucleotides match TRBD2. Germline-derived CDR1 and CDR2 are SNHLY and FYNNEI. This CDR3 is 15 amino acids long. Trimming cost V 6 bases and J 5 bases; bases outside gene matches: 5. CDR3 bases: TGTGCCAGCAGCGGACTAGCGGGAGCTCGAGATACGCAGTATTTT. It codes for CASSGLAGARDTQYF.

Concerning this clone itself: The sample carries other DNA sequences with the same CDR3. This sequence joins TRBV27 and TRBJ1-5; no clear D gene. V lost 6 bases and J 4 bases, leaving 10 bases between the germline ends. The germline V gene encodes CDR1 MNHEY and CDR2 SMNVEV (reference sequence). The CDR3 totals 13 residues. CDR3 coding DNA: TGTGCCAGCAGCTTGAGAGGGAATCAGCCCCAGCATTTT. Its translation: CASSLRGNQPQHF.

This clone was counted a few times. This sequence joins TRBV5-1 and TRBJ1-1; D gene uncertain. Germline V lookup: CDR1 SGHRS, CDR2 YFSETQ. The CDR3 has 13 residues. The V gene lost 4 bases and the J gene lost 3 bases, with 10 bases spanning the gap. The CDR3 protein is CASSPSIDTEAFF. The CDR3 region has the DNA TGCGCCAGCAGCCCCTCTATCGACACTGAAGCTTTCTTT.

The gene calls are TRBV15 and TRBJ2-1; 7 positions agree with TRBD1. CDR1 is LNHNV, CDR2 YYDKDF, per germline (reference sequence). The V and J ends lost 0 bases and 9 bases, in that order; junction bases with no gene match: 8. CDR3 length: 15 residues. In DNA, the CDR3 is TGTGCCACCAGCAGAGACGGCAAGGGGGCGGGTGAGCAGTTCTTC. This translates into CATSRDGKGAGEQFF.

The chain uses TRBV29-1 and TRBJ1-2; D may be TRBD1 (6 bases). CDR1 and CDR2 (germline): SQVTM, ANQGSEA. With 4 bases removed from V and 6 bases from J, the gap between germline ends came to 18 bases. CDR3 length: 14 amino acids. This chain's CDR3 is CSVASAIGGHGYTF. CDR3 coding DNA: TGCAGCGTTGCGTCGGCGATAGGGGGTCATGGCTACACCTTC.

This chain links TRBV25-1 with TRBJ2-1; TRBD2 matches 11 bases. Germline lookup yields CDR1 MGHDK and CDR2 SYGVNS. J was trimmed by 10 bases and V by 1 base; bases with no gene match: 6. The CDR3 is made up of 15 amino acids. The CDR3, as DNA: TGTGCCAGCAGTGAATTAGCGGGAGGGCCAGGGGAGCAGTTCTTC. Protein: CASSELAGGPGEQFF.

V usage is TRBV5-4 and J usage is TRBJ2-1; the match to TRBD2 covers 9 bases. The germline CDR1 and CDR2 sequences are SGHNT and YYREEE (reference sequence). V shed 0 bases and J 6 bases; nucleotides not matched to a gene: 4. The CDR3 spans 15 residues. The CDR3 sequence is CASSLGAGGVNEQFF. CDR3 bases: TGTGCCAGCAGCTTGGGCGCGGGAGGGGTCAATGAGCAGTTCTTC.

This rearrangement joins TRBV25-1 to TRBJ2-1, with 8 bases fitting TRBD2. The germline CDR1 and CDR2 sequences are MGHDK and SYGVNS. After removal of 6 bases from V and 3 bases from J, the junction contained 7 bases not matched to a gene. CDR3 length: 15 residues. The CDR3 region has the DNA TGTGCCAGCAGGGACCCGGGACTAGGCTACAATGAGCAGTTCTTC. As protein: CASRDPGLGYNEQFF. The full variable domain, with the rest looked up from reference TRBV25-1 and TRBJ2-1, is EADIYQTPRYLVIGTGKKITLECSQTMGHDKMYWYQQDPGMELHLIHYSYGVNSTEKGDLSSESTVSRIRTEHFPLTLESARPSHTSQYLCASRDPGLGYNEQFFGPGTRLTVL.

The chain links TRBV29-1 to TRBJ2-7; 12 bases are shared with TRBD2. This CDR3 has 13 residues. From germline, CDR1 is SQVTM and CDR2 ANQGSEA. V was clipped by 7 bases and J by 10 bases; unmatched bases: 11. CDR3 residues: CSATPGLAGRQYF. The CDR3 coding sequence is TGCAGCGCCACTCCGGGACTAGCGGGCCGACAGTACTTC.

The sample holds a few counts of this clone. The chain is built from TRBV29-1 and TRBJ2-1; 9 bases match TRBD2. V lost 5 bases to trimming and J lost 12 bases; unmatched junction nucleotides: 17. CDR1 SQVTM and CDR2 ANQGSEA come from the germline V gene. This CDR3 spans 15 amino acids. The CDR3 sequence is CSVFPSIAGEGVQFF. CDR3 sequence (DNA): TGCAGCGTTTTTCCGTCGATAGCGGGGGAGGGGGTGCAGTTCTTC.

The chain is built from TRBV30 and TRBJ2-3; D is uncertain. Per the germline V gene, CDR1 is GTSNPN and CDR2 is SVGIG (reference sequence). Trimming shortened V by 2 bases and J by 0 bases, and 12 bases separated the two germline ends. The CDR3 contains 15 residues. Here the CDR3 DNA reads TGTGCCTGGAGTAACGAGAGGTCTAGCACAGATACGCAGTATTTT. It is translated as CAWSNERSSTDTQYF.

The V gene is TRBV4-3, the J gene TRBJ1-2; D is ambiguous. This CDR3 has 16 amino acids. V was pared by 0 bases and J by 5 bases, with 16 bases between. Germline V gene lookup returns CDR1 LGHNA and CDR2 YSLEER. The CDR3 sequence: CASSQDSNSPWYGYTF. Here the CDR3 DNA reads TGCGCCAGCAGCCAAGATTCGAACAGCCCATGGTATGGCTACACCTTC.

The chain links TRBV30 to TRBJ2-7, with D unclear. The V end lost 0 bases, the J end lost 0 bases, and 3 bases lay between the germline ends. The germline V gene has CDR1 GTSNPN and CDR2 SVGIG (reference sequence). The CDR3 is 12 residues long. CDR3 sequence reads: CAWSVSSYEQYF. Written as DNA, the CDR3 is TGTGCCTGGAGTGTAAGCTCCTACGAGCAGTACTTC.

The chain uses TRBV5-4 and TRBJ2-5; D is ambiguous. Germline V lookup: CDR1 SGHNT, CDR2 YYREEE (reference sequence). The CDR3 spans 13 residues. V lost 4 bases and J lost 0, with 7 bases in between. CDR3 DNA sequence: TGTGCCAGCAGCGACTTCGACCAAGAGACCCAGTACTTC. It is translated as CASSDFDQETQYF.

This CDR3 is CSVEEMKTQYF. CDR3 bases: TGCAGCGTTGAAGAAATGAAGACCCAGTACTTC. The chain carries TRBV29-1 and TRBJ2-5; D is uncertain. The CDR3 covers 11 residues. The germline V gene has CDR1 SQVTM and CDR2 ANQGSEA. Trimming left V 0 bases short and J 6 bases short, with 5 bases between.

This clone was observed a few times. The V call is TRBV5-1, the J call TRBJ2-5; 7 bases are shared with TRBD2. The CDR3 is made up of 13 amino acids. Looked up from germline, CDR1 is SGHRS and CDR2 is YFSETQ. With 1 base clipped from V and 5 bases from J, the junction kept 2 bases outside the gene matches. The CDR3 DNA sequence: TGCGCCAGCAGCTTGCGGCGGGGGGAGACCCAGTACTTC. Its translation: CASSLRRGETQYF.

A few counts support this clone. The J gene is TRBJ1-5, the V gene TRBV15; 7 positions match TRBD1. The CDR3 has 15 residues. CDR1 and CDR2 (germline): LNHNV, YYDKDF (reference sequence). V was pared by 4 bases and J by 1 base, with 4 bases of the junction left unmatched. CDR3 protein: CATSTKGASNQPQHF. CDR3 DNA: TGTGCCACCAGCACAAAGGGGGCGAGCAATCAGCCCCAGCATTTT. Supplemented by reference TRBV15 and TRBJ1-5, the full variable domain reads DAMVIQNPRYQVTQFGKPVTLSCSQTLNHNVMYWYQQKSSQAPKLLFHYYDKDFNNEADTPDNFQSRRPNTSFCFLDIRSPGLGDTAMYLCATSTKGASNQPQHFGDGTRLSIL.

V and J are TRBV7-2 and TRBJ2-5; TRBD1 might be the D (5 bases). The CDR3 length is 13 residues. Germline CDR1 and CDR2: SGHTA and FQGNSA. Trimming left V 1 base short and J 2 bases short, with 5 bases between. The CDR3 loop reads CASSLEGQETQYF. The CDR3 DNA reads as TGTGCCAGCAGCTTAGAGGGGCAAGAGACCCAGTACTTC.